This is a list of T cell receptor beta chains from one sample in a study of CD8 T cells in ankylosing spondylitis. TCRdb independently ran MiXCR on the 5' RACE reads; one entry per CDR3 protein. This sample has 350,000 to 450,000 distinct CDR3 sequences, with 20% found just once. Sequenced input: blood, either unsorted or a sorted T cell fraction (not recorded which). The receptors stem from a male donor with ankylosing spondylitis or in good health (not recorded which). Both conserved end residues are part of each CDR3. The order of the fields is J gene, CDR3 length, clone size, D gene, V gene, CDR3 protein, CDR3 DNA. A D gene is named only where the DNA matches it firmly. Clone sizes are given selectively: once, few, many, or a class where the clone is expanded.

J: TRBJ2-7
length: 14
size: few
D: .
V: TRBV2
CDR3: CASNPASGAYEQYF
DNA: TGTGCCAGCAACCCCGCCTCGGGGGCCTACGAGCAGTACTTC

J: TRBJ1-5
length: 14
size: .
D: .
V: TRBV20-1
CDR3: CSARVSGTLQPQHF
DNA: TGCAGTGCTAGAGTTTCAGGGACCCTTCAGCCCCAGCATTTT

J: TRBJ2-1
length: 16
size: once
D: TRBD2
V: TRBV2
CDR3: CASSEGTSGGANEQFF
DNA: TGTGCCAGCAGTGAAGGGACTAGCGGGGGGGCAAATGAGCAGTTCTTC

J: TRBJ2-7
length: 15
size: .
D: .
V: TRBV12-3/TRBV12-4
CDR3: CASSLPLLPEYEQYF
DNA: TGTGCCAGCAGCTTACCATTGCTCCCGGAATACGAGCAGTACTTC

J: TRBJ2-3
length: 14
size: few
D: .
V: TRBV7-6
CDR3: CASSDRRSTDTQYF
DNA: TGTGCCAGCAGCGACAGACGAAGCACAGATACGCAGTATTTT

J: TRBJ2-3
length: 15
size: .
D: TRBD2
V: TRBV7-3
CDR3: CASSLGGGGADTQYF
DNA: TGTGCCAGCAGCTTAGGCGGGGGGGGTGCAGATACGCAGTATTTT

J: TRBJ2-3
length: 17
size: .
D: .
V: TRBV28
CDR3: CASSLPDGGTSTDTQYF
DNA: TGTGCCAGCAGTTTACCGGATGGGGGTACTAGCACAGATACGCAGTATTTT

J: TRBJ2-7
length: 15
size: .
D: .
V: TRBV12-3/TRBV12-4
CDR3: CASRGESTASYEQYF
DNA: TGTGCCAGCAGAGGGGAATCTACCGCCTCCTACGAGCAGTACTTC

J: TRBJ2-1
length: 13
size: .
D: TRBD1
V: TRBV12-3/TRBV12-4
CDR3: CASSQGAINEQFF
DNA: TGTGCCAGCAGTCAGGGGGCAATCAATGAGCAGTTCTTC

J: TRBJ2-2
length: 13
size: .
D: .
V: TRBV27
CDR3: CASRALGTGELFF
DNA: TGTGCCAGCAGGGCCCTGGGAACCGGGGAGCTGTTTTTT

J: TRBJ2-1
length: 15
size: few
D: .
V: TRBV12-3/TRBV12-4
CDR3: CASSFERGTYNEQFF
DNA: TGTGCCAGCAGTTTTGAACGGGGGACCTACAATGAGCAGTTCTTC

J: TRBJ2-7
length: 15
size: .
D: .
V: TRBV7-9
CDR3: CASSPPEVPPYEQYF
DNA: TGTGCCAGCAGCCCCCCCGAGGTACCACCTTACGAGCAGTACTTC

J: TRBJ2-7
length: 15
size: few
D: .
V: TRBV29-1
CDR3: CSVEGGRESSYEQYF
DNA: TGCAGCGTTGAAGGTGGCAGAGAAAGCTCCTACGAGCAGTACTTC

J: TRBJ1-2
length: 13
size: .
D: .
V: TRBV10-1
CDR3: CATPTAINYGYTF
DNA: TGCGCCACCCCGACCGCGATCAACTATGGCTACACCTTC

J: TRBJ2-7
length: 16
size: few
D: TRBD2
V: TRBV9
CDR3: CASSVVASGPSYEQYF
DNA: TGTGCCAGCAGCGTAGTGGCTAGCGGACCTTCCTACGAGCAGTACTTC

J: TRBJ2-3
length: 16
size: .
D: .
V: TRBV12-3/TRBV12-4
CDR3: CASSPPGDEVTDTQYF
DNA: TGTGCCAGCAGTCCTCCGGGAGACGAGGTTACAGATACGCAGTATTTT

J: TRBJ1-3
length: 12
size: few
D: .
V: TRBV10-3
CDR3: CAISESITGQYF
DNA: TGTGCCATCAGTGAGTCCATAACGGGACAATATTTT

J: TRBJ1-5
length: 14
size: .
D: TRBD1
V: TRBV27
CDR3: CASSPGGPHQPQHF
DNA: TGTGCCAGCAGCCCAGGGGGGCCTCATCAGCCCCAGCATTTT

J: TRBJ2-3
length: 17
size: .
D: TRBD2
V: TRBV7-2
CDR3: CASSSSVAGGVGDTQYF
DNA: TGTGCCAGCAGCTCGTCCGTCGCCGGGGGGGTCGGAGATACGCAGTATTTT

J: TRBJ2-7
length: 16
size: .
D: .
V: TRBV7-9
CDR3: CASSLVASRGFHEQYF
DNA: TGTGCCAGCAGCTTAGTTGCCTCCCGGGGTTTTCACGAGCAGTACTTC

J: TRBJ2-5
length: 18
size: .
D: TRBD2
V: TRBV7-2
CDR3: CALSLANGLAGGQETQYF
DNA: TGTGCCCTCAGTTTAGCGAACGGACTAGCGGGGGGGCAAGAGACCCAGTACTTC

J: TRBJ1-1
length: 13
size: few
D: .
V: TRBV6-4
CDR3: CASSLGWGTEAFF
DNA: TGTGCCAGCAGCCTAGGGTGGGGCACTGAAGCTTTCTTT

J: TRBJ2-7
length: 12
size: .
D: .
V: TRBV20-1
CDR3: CSARAEAYEQYF
DNA: TGCAGTGCTAGAGCCGAAGCCTACGAGCAGTACTTC

J: TRBJ2-1
length: 13
size: .
D: .
V: TRBV4-2
CDR3: CASSQVLGHEQFF
DNA: TGTGCCAGCAGCCAAGTGCTGGGACATGAGCAGTTCTTC

J: TRBJ2-1
length: 13
size: .
D: TRBD2
V: TRBV19
CDR3: CASSMVAGNEQFF
DNA: TGTGCCAGTAGTATGGTAGCGGGAAATGAGCAGTTCTTC

J: TRBJ2-1
length: 16
size: .
D: TRBD2
V: TRBV27
CDR3: CASNPLAGGGYNEQFF
DNA: TGTGCCAGCAACCCTCTAGCGGGGGGTGGCTACAATGAGCAGTTCTTC

J: TRBJ2-7
length: 13
size: few
D: .
V: TRBV2
CDR3: CASSEAASYEQYF
DNA: TGTGCCAGCAGTGAAGCTGCCTCCTACGAGCAGTACTTC